This T cell receptor beta chain was observed in a study of shared clonotypes between healthy human individuals. About the study: Per-donor plates numbered three CD4 naive, three CD4 memory, two CD8 naive and one CD8 memory. Study-level results: There were few donors, and this limited the genetic and exposure-history diversity represented.

Comment on this clone: The antigen is unknown.

Each donor was a Caucasian adult residing in Nashville, Tennessee. CD4+ cells were split into CD45RA+ naive and CD45RA-negative memory subsets. Germline CDR1 and CDR2: KGHSH and LQKENI. V lost 5 bases and J 6 bases, leaving 11 bases between the germline ends. CDR3 length: 13 residues. Repertoires were generated with immunoSEQ multiplex PCR, while TCRdb's copy carries only in-frame clones and drops some. This table has 2 million to 2.5 million clones, just under 95% appearing once. The gene calls are TRBV18 and TRBJ2-1, with D maybe TRBD1 (5 bases). Sequencing used naive CD4+ T cells from PBMCs. Subset noted: CD45RA+ positively selected. This clonotype was obtained from a man in his late teens or twenties in good health. Some clones in this sample may be carry-over from other donors' samples. The CDR3 reads CASSFRVPNEQFF. DNA of the CDR3: TGTGCCAGCTCATTCAGGGTTCCCAATGAGCAGTTCTTC.